This TCR beta chain was identified in a study of T cell repertoires in MIS-A myocarditis. The repertoire was sequenced with immunoSEQ multiplex PCR; TCRdb's copy has only in-frame clones and lacks some. The sample lists about 16,000 clones, about 74% occurring once. This CDR3 has 15 amino acids. Germline assignment: CDR1 SGHVS and CDR2 FQNEAQ. The V and J ends lost 3 bases and 0 bases respectively, with 6 bases between them. The sequenced sample consisted of left ventricle heart tissue obtained at autopsy. V gene TRBV7-8 combines with J gene TRBJ2-6; D unclear. The clonotype comes from a man aged 18 to 35 with fulminant myocarditis from multisystem inflammatory syndrome in adults (MIS-A) after COVID-19. For the CDR3, the DNA is TGTGCCAGCAGCTTCTATATCTCTGGGGCCAACGTCCTGACTTTC. Its protein product is CASSFYISGANVLTF. Supplemented by reference TRBV7-8 and TRBJ2-6, the full variable domain reads GAGVSQSPRYKVAKRGQDVALRCDPISGHVSLFWYQQALGQGPEFLTYFQNEAQLDKSGLPSDRFFAERPEGSVSTLKIQRTQQEDSAVYLCASSFYISGANVLTFGAGSRLTVL.